The text below deals with one TCR beta chain. Its antigen is currently not known. Base qualities are not provided; no much larger clone lies one nucleotide away. Each collaborating institution followed its own protocols to collect whole blood in K2EDTA tubes. For TCRbeta analysis, collaborator samples were shipped as frozen whole blood, as isolated PBMCs, or as DNA extracted from either sample type. CDR1 is given as SGHNT and CDR2 as YYREEE, both from the germline V gene (reference sequence). A distance of 9 bases separates the germline ends of V and J, which lose 1 base and 0 bases respectively. CDR3 length: 15 amino acids, cysteine to phenylalanine. The retained sequence is limited to the CDR3, 45 bases, with the frame set at the first base. TCRbeta CDR3 regions were amplified from genomic DNA using the immunoSEQ Assay, a bias-controlled multiplex PCR. The source study handled its data this way. The number of nucleated cells in each sample was estimated by amplification of reference gene primers within the assay. To quantify the absolute abundance of each unique TCRbeta CDR3 rearrangement, sequence reads were collapsed and filtered. Productive Simpson clonality was computed per sample as the square root of Simpson's diversity index over productive rearrangements. TCRdb limited this immuneACCESS table to in-frame rearrangements with V and J called. A share of clones is missing; checked studies link under half to unresolved V genes, and the rest is unexplained. That table furnishes V, J and clone size, whereas the DNA furnished D and trimming. The sample has about 200,000 clones on record, approximately 84% of them singletons. The leading ten clones occupy approximately 8.1% of the sample.

The entry originates in a study of blood T cell repertoires in COVID-19 (dated by TCRdb to the early 2020s). Notes on the research overall: The collaborator samples originated in the United States, Italy and Spain and spanned the acute and convalescent phases of COVID-19. A de-identified subject ID, COVID-19 status, age in years and sex were almost always included in the sample metadata. The dataset comprised deeply sampled blood TCRbeta repertoires from subjects exposed to, actively infected with, or recovered from COVID-19. Where HLA class I and class II types were available, the types were taken from metadata supplied by the sample provider, not from assay-based typing. The prospective study material was composed of cDNA or gDNA derived from T cells, B-cell-depleted T cells, or PBMCs. The repertoires were released in a freely available public database meant as a resource for research on the immune response to SARS-CoV-2. The samples were drawn from the first 160 participants of the ongoing ImmuneRACE study and from over 950 subjects provided by 6 global collaborators. What the research found in general, with its limitations: Clinical and demographic metadata were provided uncurated, with the amount varying by source and participant.

The rearranged chain carries TRBV5-4 and TRBJ2-3, with the D gene too uncertain to name. The sequencing input was peripheral blood. This sequence was found in a woman between 50 and 59 years old with active or convalescent COVID-19. The DNA reads TGTGCCAGCAGCTTGTCGGGTAGCAGCACAGATACGCAGTATTTT. Its translation is CASSLSGSSTDTQYF.